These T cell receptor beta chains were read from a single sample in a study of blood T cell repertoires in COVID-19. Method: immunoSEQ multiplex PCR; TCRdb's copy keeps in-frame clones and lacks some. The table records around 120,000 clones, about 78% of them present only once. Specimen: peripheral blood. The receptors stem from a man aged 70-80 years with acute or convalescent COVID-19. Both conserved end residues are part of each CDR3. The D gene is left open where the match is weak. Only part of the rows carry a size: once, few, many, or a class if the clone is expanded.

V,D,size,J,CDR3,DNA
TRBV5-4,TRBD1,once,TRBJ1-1,CASSPPGQGYTEAFF,TGTGCCAGCAGCCCACCGGGACAGGGTTACACTGAAGCTTTCTTT
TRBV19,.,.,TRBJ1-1,CASSIKEGTEAFF,TGTGCCAGTAGTATAAAAGAGGGCACTGAAGCTTTCTTT
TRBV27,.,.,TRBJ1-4,CASSSIFWTAGYF,TGTGCCAGCAGTTCGATATTCTGGACAGCCGGATATTTT
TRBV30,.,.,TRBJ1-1,CAWSVELGHDTEAFF,TGTGCCTGGAGTGTAGAATTAGGACACGACACTGAAGCTTTCTTT
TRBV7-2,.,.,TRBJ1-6,CASSLASNSPLHF,TGTGCCAGCAGCTTAGCTTCGAATTCACCCCTCCACTTT
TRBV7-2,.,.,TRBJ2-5,CASSLVVYQETQYF,TGTGCCAGCAGCTTAGTAGTATACCAAGAGACCCAGTACTTC
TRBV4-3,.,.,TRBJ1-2,CASSQDSGSYGYTF,TGCGCCAGCAGCCAAGACTCGGGGTCCTATGGCTACACCTTC
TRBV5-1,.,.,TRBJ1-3,CASSLAQGSGNTIYF,TGCGCCAGCAGCTTGGCCCAGGGCTCTGGAAACACCATATATTTT
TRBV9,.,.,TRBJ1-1,CASSVFPPGLGDTEAFF,TGTGCCAGCAGCGTATTCCCTCCTGGCCTCGGGGACACTGAAGCTTTCTTT
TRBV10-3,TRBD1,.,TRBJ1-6,CAIRTGTDNSPLHF,TGTGCCATCAGGACCGGGACAGATAATTCACCCCTCCACTTT
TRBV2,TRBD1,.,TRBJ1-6,CARRLGQGNSPLHF,TGTGCCAGGAGACTTGGACAGGGGAATTCACCCCTCCACTTT
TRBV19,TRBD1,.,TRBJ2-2,CASSIEGTGANTGELFF,TGTGCCAGTAGTATAGAGGGGACAGGGGCGAACACCGGGGAGCTGTTTTTT
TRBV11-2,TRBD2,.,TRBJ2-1,CASSFGLDNEQFF,TGTGCCAGCAGCTTCGGACTAGACAATGAGCAGTTCTTC
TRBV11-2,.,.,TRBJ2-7,CASSLDLGRYEQYF,TGTGCCAGCAGCTTAGACCTGGGCCGCTACGAGCAGTACTTC
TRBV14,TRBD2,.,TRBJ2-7,CASSQEASGGAFYSNEQYF,TGTGCCAGCAGCCAAGAAGCTAGCGGGGGGGCCTTCTATTCCAACGAGCAGTACTTC
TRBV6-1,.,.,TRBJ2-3,CASSDALLALPSTDTQYF,TGTGCCAGCAGTGACGCTTTACTAGCTTTACCTAGCACAGATACGCAGTATTTT
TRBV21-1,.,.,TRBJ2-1,CASSKVPSGGLYNEQFF,TGTGCCAGCAGCAAAGTCCCTAGCGGGGGGCTCTACAATGAGCAGTTCTTC
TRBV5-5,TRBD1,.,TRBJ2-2,CASRPGTDTGELFF,TGTGCCAGCAGACCGGGGACAGACACCGGGGAGCTGTTTTTT
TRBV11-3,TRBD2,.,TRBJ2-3,CASSLSTSGGADTQYF,TGTGCCAGCAGCTTAAGCACTAGCGGGGGGGCGGATACGCAGTATTTT
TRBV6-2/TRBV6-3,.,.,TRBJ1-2,CASSSSRAPYYGYTF,TGTGCCAGCAGTTCAAGCAGGGCTCCTTACTATGGCTACACCTTC
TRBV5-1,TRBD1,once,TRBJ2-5,CASSGTGTAEETQYF,TGCGCCAGCAGCGGAACCGGGACAGCCGAAGAGACCCAGTACTTC
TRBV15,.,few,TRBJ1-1,CATSRDEANTEAFF,TGTGCCACCAGCAGAGATGAGGCGAACACTGAAGCTTTCTTT
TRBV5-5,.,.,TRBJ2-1,CASSLGAGAYNEQFF,TGTGCCAGCAGCTTGGGAGCAGGGGCCTACAATGAGCAGTTCTTC
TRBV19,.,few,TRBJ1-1,CASSEGRLNTEAFF,TGTGCCAGTAGCGAGGGCAGGTTGAACACTGAAGCTTTCTTT
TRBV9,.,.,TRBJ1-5,CASSAREQESNQPQHF,TGTGCCAGCAGCGCGAGAGAACAGGAAAGCAATCAGCCCCAGCATTTT
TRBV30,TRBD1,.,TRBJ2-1,CAWGTGGSYNEQFF,TGTGCCTGGGGAACAGGGGGCTCCTACAATGAGCAGTTCTTC
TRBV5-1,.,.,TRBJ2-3,CASSPRTPGSDTQYF,TGCGCCAGCAGCCCCCGGACTCCGGGCTCAGATACGCAGTATTTT
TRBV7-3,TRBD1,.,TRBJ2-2,CASSQDRATGELFF,TGTGCCAGCAGCCAGGACAGGGCTACCGGGGAGCTGTTTTTT
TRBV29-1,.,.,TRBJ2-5,CSVRLTQGETQYF,TGCAGCGTTCGGCTCACCCAGGGAGAGACCCAGTACTTC
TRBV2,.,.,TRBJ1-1,CARGQGRGGTEAFF,TGTGCCAGAGGCCAGGGGCGAGGGGGAACTGAAGCTTTCTTT
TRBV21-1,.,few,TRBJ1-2,CASSKVRDTLNYGYTF,TGTGCCAGCAGCAAAGTTCGAGACACCCTTAACTATGGCTACACCTTC
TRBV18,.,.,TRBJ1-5,CASSQDYSNQPQHF,TGTGCCAGCTCACAGGACTATAGCAATCAGCCCCAGCATTTT
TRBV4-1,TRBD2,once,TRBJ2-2,CASSLLAGGPLGELFF,TGCGCCAGCAGCCTACTAGCGGGGGGTCCCCTCGGGGAGCTGTTTTTT
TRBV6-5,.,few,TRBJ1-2,CASSSGSAGRGGYTF,TGTGCCAGCAGCTCGGGATCGGCCGGGAGGGGAGGCTACACCTTC
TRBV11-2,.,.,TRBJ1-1,CASSLIRRGEAFF,TGTGCCAGCAGCTTAATTCGCCGGGGGGAGGCTTTCTTT
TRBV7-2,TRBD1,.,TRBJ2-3,CASAGGPYTDTQYF,TGTGCCAGCGCAGGGGGCCCTTACACAGATACGCAGTATTTT
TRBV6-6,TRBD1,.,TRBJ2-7,CASSLDRASYEQYF,TGTGCCAGCAGCTTAGACAGGGCATCCTACGAGCAGTACTTC
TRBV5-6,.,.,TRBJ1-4,CASSSTGTPYRFF,TGTGCCAGCAGCTCAACCGGGACTCCCTACCGGTTTTTT
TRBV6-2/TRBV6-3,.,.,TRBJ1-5,CASSGDYNQPQHF,TGTGCCAGCAGTGGGGACTATAATCAGCCCCAGCATTTT